One and the same sample provided the 4 T cell receptor beta chains below, sequenced in a study of OX40 agonist ivuxolimab in advanced cancers. Repertoires were generated with immunoSEQ multiplex PCR, while TCRdb's copy carries only in-frame clones and drops some. The table includes fewer than 75,000 clones, approximately 91% detected once. Material: CD4+ or CD8+ T cells sorted from blood, obtained in a trial of the OX40 agonist ivuxolimab. These receptors were collected from an adult with an advanced solid tumor such as melanoma, head and neck, liver or kidney cancer.

This sequence joins TRBV19 and TRBJ2-6, with D uncertain. Germline V gives CDR1 LNHDA, CDR2 SQIVND (reference sequence). Trimming left V 10 bases short and J 0 bases short, with 10 bases between. CDR3 length: 14 amino acids. The CDR3 loop reads CATGEFSGANVLTF. CDR3 coding DNA: TGTGCCACGGGCGAATTCTCTGGGGCCAACGTCCTGACTTTC.

To note about this clone: No conserved phenylalanine or tryptophan is present at the end of the CDR3, so a read error is the likely explanation. CDR3 coding DNA: TGTGCCAGCAGCTGGACCGGGGCCGCCCCAGATACGCAGTATTCT. Translation gives CASSWTGAAPDTQYS. The rearrangement uses TRBV7-2 and TRBJ2-3, with D perhaps given as TRBD1 or TRBD2 (5 bases each). Germline-derived CDR1 and CDR2 are SGHTA and FQGNSA. There are 15 residues in the CDR3. V was shortened by 4 bases and J by 4 bases, with 15 bases between the two germline ends.

The chain uses TRBV19 and TRBJ1-1; 9 bases fit TRBD1. V was pared by 9 bases and J by 5 bases, with 10 bases of the junction left unmatched. The length of the CDR3 is 14 residues. The V gene's germline CDR1 is LNHDA and CDR2 SQIVND (reference sequence). In nucleotides, the CDR3 is TGTGCCAGGGGACAGGGTACCTTGGGGACTGAAGCTTTCTTT. Protein sequence: CARGQGTLGTEAFF.

The J gene is TRBJ2-1, the V gene TRBV7-2; D is possibly TRBD1 (5 bases). Trimming pared 5 bases from V and 4 bases from J, leaving 15 bases between. Germline CDR1 reads SGHTA; CDR2 reads FQGNSA. This CDR3 has 15 amino acids. CDR3 nucleotides: TGTGCCAGCAGCGAGCAGGGTATGTCGTACAATGAGCAGTTCTTC. Translated: CASSEQGMSYNEQFF.